The 21 T cell receptor beta chains presented below share a single source sample, sequenced in a study of blood T cell repertoires in COVID-19. Assay: immunoSEQ multiplex PCR; the TCRdb copy retains only in-frame clones and omits some. The sample lists 200,000 to 250,000 clones; approximately 90% were seen once. The sequenced sample consisted of peripheral blood. These receptors were taken from a woman in her thirties or forties with acute or convalescent COVID-19.

This chain joins TRBV4-1 and TRBJ1-2, with D hard to call. Germline CDR1 MGHRA, CDR2 YSYEKL. The length of the CDR3 is 15 residues. Deletions cut 5 bases from V and 2 bases from J, with 15 bases between. CDR3 region: CASSSPASGNYGYTF. DNA for the CDR3: TGCGCCAGCAGCTCTCCGGCGTCCGGGAACTATGGCTACACCTTC.

The V and J genes are TRBV30 and TRBJ2-5, with a tentative D call TRBD1 (6 bases). Germline V gene data show CDR1 as GTSNPN and CDR2 as SVGIG (reference sequence). There are 17 residues in the CDR3. V was trimmed by 2 bases and J by 5 bases, leaving 24 bases between them. The CDR3 region is CAWSPGVRRGRKETQYF. DNA for the CDR3: TGTGCCTGGAGTCCTGGGGTCCGCAGGGGCCGTAAGGAGACCCAGTACTTC. The whole variable domain, remainder taken from reference TRBV30 and TRBJ2-5, is SQTIHQWPATLVQPVGSPLSLECTVEGTSNPNLYWYRQAAGRGLQLLFYSVGIGQISSEVPQNLSASRPQDRQFILSSKKLLLSDSGFYLCAWSPGVRRGRKETQYFGPGTRLLVL.

This sequence joins TRBV3-1 (or the pseudogene TRBV3-2) and TRBJ1-5; perhaps TRBD1 as D (5 bases). CDR1 is LGHDT and CDR2 is YNNKEL in the germline V gene (reference sequence). This CDR3 comprises 16 residues. V was clipped by 0 bases and J by 6 bases, with 15 bases between them. The chain's CDR3 is CASSQDASGDGQPQHF. CDR3 DNA: TGTGCCAGCAGCCAAGATGCCAGCGGGGACGGTCAGCCCCAGCATTTT.

The V gene is TRBV4-2, the J gene TRBJ2-3, with 12 bases identical to TRBD1. J was trimmed by 4 bases and V by 7 bases; bases with no gene match: 6. This CDR3 is built from 15 residues. Germline V CDR1 and CDR2: LGHNA, YNFKEQ. CDR3 coding DNA: TGTGCCAGCAAGGGGGACAGGGGGCATGCAGATACGCAGTATTTT. Translated: CASKGDRGHADTQYF.

In nucleotides, the CDR3 is TGTGCCAGCAGCCGGGACTCGTCGTACAATGAGCAGTTCTTC. This encodes CASSRDSSYNEQFF. V and J are TRBV4-2 and TRBJ2-1; tentatively, D is TRBD2 (6 bases). Germline loops: CDR1 LGHNA, CDR2 YNFKEQ. CDR3 length equals 14 residues. V lost 4 bases, J lost 4 bases, and 11 bases lay in between.

The count of this clone is one. The V gene is TRBV24-1, the J gene TRBJ1-2; 8 nucleotides align to TRBD1. The CDR3 covers 14 residues. With V trimmed by 0 bases and J by 6 bases, 2 bases remained unmatched. CDR1 KGHDR and CDR2 SFDVKD come from the germline V gene. The CDR3 reads CATSDLTGGNGYTF. CDR3 coding DNA: TGTGCCACCAGTGATTTGACAGGGGGGAATGGCTACACCTTC.

This rearrangement joins TRBV11-2 to TRBJ2-7, with D possibly being TRBD2 (5 bases). The J call is doubtful: the DNA matches TRBJ2-5 better. Germline V gene lookup returns CDR1 SGHAT and CDR2 FQNNGV. The length of the CDR3 is 12 residues. In DNA form, the CDR3 reads TGTGCCAGCAGCATTAGGAGGGAGACCCAGTACTTC. Residues: CASSIRRETQYF.

V usage is TRBV7-4 and J usage is TRBJ1-2; TRBD1 is a possible D gene (5 bases). V was shortened by 4 bases and J by 8 bases, with 5 bases between the two germline ends. The CDR3 length is 10 residues. The germline gives CDR1 SGHVT, CDR2 SQSDAQ. CDR3 residues: CASSYRGYTF. The CDR3, as DNA: TGTGCCAGCAGCTACAGGGGCTACACCTTC.

The chain employs TRBV6-5 and TRBJ1-5; D is uncertain. Germline V gene sequence: CDR1 MNHEY, CDR2 SVGAGI. V was shortened by 4 bases and J by 5 bases, with 12 bases between the two germline ends. This CDR3 spans 14 amino acids. Here the CDR3 reads CASSSQSPDQPQHF. In DNA, the CDR3 is TGTGCCAGCAGTTCGCAAAGTCCGGATCAGCCCCAGCATTTT.

The chain couples TRBV7-8 to TRBJ1-6, with 7 bases lining up with TRBD1. The V and J ends lost 4 bases and 4 bases, in that order; junction bases with no gene match: 7. CDR3 size: 16 residues. CDR1 SGHVS and CDR2 FQNEAQ come from the germline V gene. The CDR3 loop reads CASSSLETGYNSPLHF. The CDR3 coding sequence is TGTGCCAGCAGCTCCTTAGAGACAGGGTATAATTCACCCCTCCACTTT.

This clone occurred many times. The rearrangement links TRBV11-2 to TRBJ2-5, with a tentative D call TRBD1 (5 bases). The germline gives CDR1 SGHAT, CDR2 FQNNGV. The V end lost 4 bases, the J end lost 3 bases, and 21 bases lay between the germline ends. The CDR3 has 17 amino acids. CDR3 coding DNA: TGTGCCAGCAGCTCAGGGTCCCTACAAGACCTCGAAGAGACCCAGTACTTC. Translated: CASSSGSLQDLEETQYF.

The rearrangement links TRBV7-2 to TRBJ2-3, with 9 nucleotides matching TRBD2. This CDR3 is 16 amino acids long. Germline CDR1 SGHTA, CDR2 FQGNSA. The trim removed 1 base at V and 4 bases at J, leaving 6 bases unmatched. The CDR3 loop reads CASSLGRAGGPDTQYF. Here the CDR3 DNA reads TGTGCCAGCAGCTTAGGTCGAGCGGGGGGCCCAGATACGCAGTATTTT.

The chain couples TRBV19 to TRBJ1-2; 7 positions match TRBD1. V lost 6 bases to trimming and J lost 5 bases; unmatched junction nucleotides: 18. Germline CDR1 LNHDA, CDR2 SQIVND (reference sequence). The CDR3 totals 17 residues. The CDR3 DNA is TGTGCCAGTAGAATTCCAGGGACAGCCCGCTCAGGGTATGGCTACACCTTC. It is translated as CASRIPGTARSGYGYTF.

The rearrangement joins TRBV2 to TRBJ1-5, with 7 nucleotides matching TRBD1. The CDR3 loop spans 14 amino acids. The V gene end was trimmed by 6 bases and the J gene end by 2 bases; junction bases not matched to a gene: 4. Germline CDR1 and CDR2: SNHLY and FYNNEI. Here the CDR3 DNA reads TGTGCCAGCAGGGGCGGGACAGGCAATCAGCCCCAGCATTTT. Amino acid sequence: CASRGGTGNQPQHF.

This chain uses TRBV7-2 with TRBJ1-6; 9 bases align to TRBD1. J was trimmed by 5 bases and V by 5 bases; bases with no gene match: 10. The CDR3 consists of 17 residues. Per the germline V gene, CDR1 is SGHTA and CDR2 is FQGNSA. This CDR3 is CASSTPGQGMDNSPLHF. CDR3 DNA sequence: TGTGCCAGCAGCACTCCGGGACAGGGAATGGATAATTCACCCCTCCACTTT.

This clone was seen just once. The genes are TRBV10-1 and TRBJ2-1, with 9 nucleotides matching TRBD1. This CDR3 has 16 residues. With 6 bases clipped from V and 4 bases from J, the junction kept 10 bases outside the gene matches. The germline CDR1 and CDR2 sequences are WNHNN and SYGVQD (reference sequence). For the CDR3, the DNA is TGCGCCAGCAGCAGGACAGGGGACCCCATTTACAATGAGCAGTTCTTC. Translated, it gives CASSRTGDPIYNEQFF.

This chain links TRBV2 with TRBJ2-2, with a possible D match to TRBD2 (5 bases). V was clipped by 6 bases and J by 4 bases, with 12 bases between them. The germline CDR1 and CDR2 sequences are SNHLY and FYNNEI. There are 14 residues in the CDR3. The CDR3 loop is CASSETRATGELFF. DNA of the CDR3: TGTGCCAGCAGCGAAACGCGGGCCACCGGGGAGCTGTTTTTT.

This chain joins TRBV11-2 and TRBJ2-1, with 9 bases aligning to TRBD1. The CDR3 sequence is 14 residues long. V lost 11 bases, J lost 6 bases, and 11 bases stayed unmatched. Germline V gene sequence: CDR1 SGHAT, CDR2 FQNNGV. In nucleotides, the CDR3 is TGTGCCTCCCTAGGACAGGGGTCAGGCAATGAGCAGTTCTTC. The encoded protein is CASLGQGSGNEQFF.

The chain employs TRBV27 and TRBJ1-2; D perhaps matches TRBD1 (6 bases). V lost 6 bases and J 3 bases, leaving 11 bases between the germline ends. The CDR3 extends over 13 amino acids. The germline V gene encodes CDR1 MNHEY and CDR2 SMNVEV (reference sequence). The CDR3 nucleotides read TGTGCCAGCAGAAAACAGGGTGACTATGGCTACACCTTC. It encodes CASRKQGDYGYTF.

The V and J genes are TRBV9 and TRBJ1-2, with 7 bases identical to TRBD1. Germline V gene sequence: CDR1 SGDLS, CDR2 YYNGEE. V lost 1 base and J lost 0; bases outside the gene matches: 0. The length of the CDR3 is 14 residues. The CDR3, as DNA: TGTGCCAGCAGCGTACAGGGGGCTAACTATGGCTACACCTTC. Its translation is CASSVQGANYGYTF. Full variable domain (remainder filled in from reference TRBV9 and TRBJ1-2): DSGVTQTPKHLITATGQRVTLRCSPRSGDLSVYWYQQSLDQGLQFLIQYYNGEERAKGNILERFSAQQFPDLHSELNLSSLELGDSALYFCASSVQGANYGYTFGSGTRLTVV.

This clone has just a few counts. The genes are TRBV6-2 or TRBV6-3 and TRBJ2-3; 16 nucleotides match TRBD2. The CDR3 runs 19 residues. Germline lookup yields CDR1 MNHEY and CDR2 SVGEGT. V shed 2 bases and J 5 bases; nucleotides not matched to a gene: 10. This chain's CDR3 is CASSYGGTSGGAVIDTQYF. As DNA, the CDR3 is TGTGCCAGCAGTTACGGCGGGACTAGCGGGGGGGCCGTAATAGATACGCAGTATTTT.